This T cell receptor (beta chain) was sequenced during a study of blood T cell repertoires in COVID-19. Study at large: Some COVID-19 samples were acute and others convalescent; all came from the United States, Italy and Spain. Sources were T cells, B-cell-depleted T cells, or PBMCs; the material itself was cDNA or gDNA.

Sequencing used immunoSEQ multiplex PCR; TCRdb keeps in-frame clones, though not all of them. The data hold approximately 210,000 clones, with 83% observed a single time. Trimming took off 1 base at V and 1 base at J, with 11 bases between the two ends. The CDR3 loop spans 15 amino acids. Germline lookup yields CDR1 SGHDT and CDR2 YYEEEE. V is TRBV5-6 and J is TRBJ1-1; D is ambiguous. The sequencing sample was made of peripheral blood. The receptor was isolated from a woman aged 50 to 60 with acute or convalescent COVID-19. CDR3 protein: CASSLIGGQNTEAFF. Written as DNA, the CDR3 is TGTGCCAGCAGCTTGATTGGCGGCCAGAACACTGAAGCTTTCTTT.